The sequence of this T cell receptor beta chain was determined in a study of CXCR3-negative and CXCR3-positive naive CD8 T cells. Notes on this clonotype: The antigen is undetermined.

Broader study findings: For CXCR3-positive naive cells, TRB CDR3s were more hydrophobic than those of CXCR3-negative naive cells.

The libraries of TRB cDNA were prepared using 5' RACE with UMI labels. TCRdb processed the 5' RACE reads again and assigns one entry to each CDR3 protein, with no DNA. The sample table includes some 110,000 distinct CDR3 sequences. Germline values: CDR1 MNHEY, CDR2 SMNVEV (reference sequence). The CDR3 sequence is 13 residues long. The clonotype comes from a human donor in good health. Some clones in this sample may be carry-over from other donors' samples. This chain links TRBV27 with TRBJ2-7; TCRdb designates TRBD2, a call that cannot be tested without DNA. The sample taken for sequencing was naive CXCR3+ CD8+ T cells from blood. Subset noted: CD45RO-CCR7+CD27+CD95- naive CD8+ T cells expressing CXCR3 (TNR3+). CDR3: CASSPRTSGEQYF.